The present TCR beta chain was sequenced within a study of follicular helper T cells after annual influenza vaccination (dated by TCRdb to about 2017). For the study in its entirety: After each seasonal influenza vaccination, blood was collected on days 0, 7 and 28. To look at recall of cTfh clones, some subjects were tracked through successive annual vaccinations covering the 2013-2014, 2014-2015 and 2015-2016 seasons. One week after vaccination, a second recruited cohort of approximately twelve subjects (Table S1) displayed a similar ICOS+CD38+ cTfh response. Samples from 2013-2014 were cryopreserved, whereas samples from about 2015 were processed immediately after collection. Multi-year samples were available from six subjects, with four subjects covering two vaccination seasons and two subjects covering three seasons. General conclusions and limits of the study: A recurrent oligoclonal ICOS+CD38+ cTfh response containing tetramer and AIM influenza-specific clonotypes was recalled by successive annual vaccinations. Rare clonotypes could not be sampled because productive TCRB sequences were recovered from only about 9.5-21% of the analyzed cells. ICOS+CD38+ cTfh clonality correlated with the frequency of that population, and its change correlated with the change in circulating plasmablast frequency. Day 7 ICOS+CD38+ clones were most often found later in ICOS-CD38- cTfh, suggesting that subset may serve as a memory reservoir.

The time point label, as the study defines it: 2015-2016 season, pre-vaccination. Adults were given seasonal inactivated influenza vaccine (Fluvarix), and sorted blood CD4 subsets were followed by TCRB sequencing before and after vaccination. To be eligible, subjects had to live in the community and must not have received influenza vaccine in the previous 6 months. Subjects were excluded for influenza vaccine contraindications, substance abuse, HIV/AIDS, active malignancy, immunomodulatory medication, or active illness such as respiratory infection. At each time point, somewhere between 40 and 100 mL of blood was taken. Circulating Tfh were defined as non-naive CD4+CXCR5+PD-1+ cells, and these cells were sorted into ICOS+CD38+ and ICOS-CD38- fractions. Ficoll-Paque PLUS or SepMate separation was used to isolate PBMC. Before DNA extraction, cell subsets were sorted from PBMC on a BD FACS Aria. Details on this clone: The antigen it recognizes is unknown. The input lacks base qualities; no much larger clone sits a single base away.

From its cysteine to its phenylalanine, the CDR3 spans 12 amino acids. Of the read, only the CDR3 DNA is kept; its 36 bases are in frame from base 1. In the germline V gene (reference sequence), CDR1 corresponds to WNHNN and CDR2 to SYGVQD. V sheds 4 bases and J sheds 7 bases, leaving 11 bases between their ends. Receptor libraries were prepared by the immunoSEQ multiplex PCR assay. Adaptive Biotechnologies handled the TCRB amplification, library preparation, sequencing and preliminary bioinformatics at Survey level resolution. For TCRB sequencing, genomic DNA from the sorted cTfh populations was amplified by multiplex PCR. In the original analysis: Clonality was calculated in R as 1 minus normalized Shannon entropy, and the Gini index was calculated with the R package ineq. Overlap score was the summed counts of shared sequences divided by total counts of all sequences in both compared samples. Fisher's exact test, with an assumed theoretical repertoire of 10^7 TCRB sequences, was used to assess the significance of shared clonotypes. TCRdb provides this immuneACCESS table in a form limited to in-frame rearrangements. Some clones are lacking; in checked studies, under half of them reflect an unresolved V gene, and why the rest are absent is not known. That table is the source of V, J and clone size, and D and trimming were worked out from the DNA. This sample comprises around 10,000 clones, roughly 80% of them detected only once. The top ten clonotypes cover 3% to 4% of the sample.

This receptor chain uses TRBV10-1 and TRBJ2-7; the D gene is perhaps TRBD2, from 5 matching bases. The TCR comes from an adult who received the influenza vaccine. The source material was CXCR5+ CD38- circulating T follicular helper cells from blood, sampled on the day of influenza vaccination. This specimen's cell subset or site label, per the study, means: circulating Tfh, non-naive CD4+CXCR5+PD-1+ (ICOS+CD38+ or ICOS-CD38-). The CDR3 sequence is CASSGTSREQYF. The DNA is TGCGCCAGCAGTGGAACTAGTAGGGAGCAGTACTTC.